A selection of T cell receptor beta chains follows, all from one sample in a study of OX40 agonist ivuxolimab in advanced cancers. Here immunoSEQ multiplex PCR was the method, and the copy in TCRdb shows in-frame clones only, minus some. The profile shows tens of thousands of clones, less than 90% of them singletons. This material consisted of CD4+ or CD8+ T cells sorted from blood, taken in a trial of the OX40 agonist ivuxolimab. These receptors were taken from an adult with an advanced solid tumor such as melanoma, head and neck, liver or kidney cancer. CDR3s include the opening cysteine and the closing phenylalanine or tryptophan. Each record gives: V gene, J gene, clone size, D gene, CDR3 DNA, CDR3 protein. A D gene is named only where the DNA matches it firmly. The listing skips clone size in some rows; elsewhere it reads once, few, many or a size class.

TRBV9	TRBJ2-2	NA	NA	TGTGCCAGCAGCATCTCCGGGACTTACACCGGGGAGCTGTTTTTT	CASSISGTYTGELFF
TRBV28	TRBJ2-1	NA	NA	TGTGCCAGCAGTTTCGGACAGAGCAATGAGCAGTTCTTC	CASSFGQSNEQFF
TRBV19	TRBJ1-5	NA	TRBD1	TGTGCCAGTAGTCTCGGGACAGGGAATCAGCCCCAGCATTTT	CASSLGTGNQPQHF
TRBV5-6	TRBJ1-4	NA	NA	TGTGCCAGCAGCCGTAATCGTGGAAAACTGTTTTTT	CASSRNRGKLFF
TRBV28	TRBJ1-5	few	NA	TGTGCCAGCAGTTTAATCAGGGGCAGCAATCAGCCCCAGCATTTT	CASSLIRGSNQPQHF
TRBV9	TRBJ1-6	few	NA	TGTGCCAGCAGCGTAGTTGAGGGAAAGGGAAATTCACCCCTCCACTTT	CASSVVEGKGNSPLHF
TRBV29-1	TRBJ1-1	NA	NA	TGCAGCGTTGTACCAGGGGTGGGCACTGAAGCTTTCTTT	CSVVPGVGTEAFF
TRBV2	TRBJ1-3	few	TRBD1	TGTGCCAGCAGTGGGACAGGGACTGGAAACACCATATATTTT	CASSGTGTGNTIYF
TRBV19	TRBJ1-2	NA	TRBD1	TGTGCCAGTAGAGGGACAGGGGGCGAAGGCTACACCTTC	CASRGTGGEGYTF
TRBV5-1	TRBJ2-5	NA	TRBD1	TGCGCCAGCAGCTTGGGGGACAGGGGGTTTTGGGAGACCCAGTACTTC	CASSLGDRGFWETQYF
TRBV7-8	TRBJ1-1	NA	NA	TGTGCCAGCAGCTTAAGAACCAGGGATTGGAGGGGCACTGAAGCTTTCTTT	CASSLRTRDWRGTEAFF
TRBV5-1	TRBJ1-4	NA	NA	TGCGCCAGCAGCTTGGCCGCAGGGGCCGAGGAAAAACTGTTTTTT	CASSLAAGAEEKLFF
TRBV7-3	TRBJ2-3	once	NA	TGTGCCAGCAGCTCGTGGGATACGCAGTATTTT	CASSSWDTQYF
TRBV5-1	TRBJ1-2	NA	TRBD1	TGCGCCAGCAGCGACCCGGGACAGGGAGACTATGGCTACACCTTC	CASSDPGQGDYGYTF
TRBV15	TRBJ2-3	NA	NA	TGTGCCACCAAAAACAGAGGGCTGGAGAGCACAGATACGCAGTATTTT	CATKNRGLESTDTQYF
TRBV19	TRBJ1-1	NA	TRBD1	TGTGCCAGTAGTGAGACAGGGAGGGCCACTGAAGCTTTCTTT	CASSETGRATEAFF
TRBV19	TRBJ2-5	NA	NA	TGTGCCAGTAGGGCCTCGTCGGGAGAGACCCAGTACTTC	CASRASSGETQYF
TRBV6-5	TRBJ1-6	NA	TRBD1	TGTGCCATCCAACAGGGGGATAATTCACCCCTCCACTTT	CAIQQGDNSPLHF
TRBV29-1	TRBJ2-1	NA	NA	TGCAACGCGGGCGTAGAGGAGCAGTTCTTC	CNAGVEEQFF
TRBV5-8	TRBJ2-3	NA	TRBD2	TGTGCCAGCAGCTTCGGGGGGGCCGAAGATACGCAGTATTTT	CASSFGGAEDTQYF
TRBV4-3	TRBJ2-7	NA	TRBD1	TGCGCCAGCAGCCAAGGCCGGGACAGGCCAACCTACGAGCAGTACTTC	CASSQGRDRPTYEQYF
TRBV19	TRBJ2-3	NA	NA	TGTGCCAGTAGTATTTCGTGGTCTACTAGCACAGATACGCAGTATTTT	CASSISWSTSTDTQYF
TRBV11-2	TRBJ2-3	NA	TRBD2	TGTGCCAGCAGCTTAGGGCTAGCGGGGGGGGATACGCAGTATTTT	CASSLGLAGGDTQYF
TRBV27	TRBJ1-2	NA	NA	TGTGCCAGCAGTTCCCGACAGTATGGCTACACCTTC	CASSSRQYGYTF
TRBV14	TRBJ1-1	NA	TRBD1	TGTGCCAGCAACATGAACCGACAGGGTGAAGCTTTCTTT	CASNMNRQGEAFF
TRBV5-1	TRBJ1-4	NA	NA	TGCGCCAGCAGCTTGTCAACAGGAGAAAATGAAAAACTGTTTTTT	CASSLSTGENEKLFF
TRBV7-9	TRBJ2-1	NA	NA	TGTGCCAGCAGCTTACAGGGAATTTTCGATGAGCAGTTCTTC	CASSLQGIFDEQFF
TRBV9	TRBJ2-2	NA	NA	TGTGCCAGCGCGGTGACTCGTCGGAGCGGGGAGCTGTTTTTT	CASAVTRRSGELFF
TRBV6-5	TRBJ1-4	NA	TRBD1	TGTGCCAGCAGTCGGGACAGCAGGACTAATGAAAAACTGTTTTTT	CASSRDSRTNEKLFF
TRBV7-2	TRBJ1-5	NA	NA	TGTGCCAGCAGCTTAACCGCAGCGCTTTATAGCAATCAGCCCCAGCATTTT	CASSLTAALYSNQPQHF
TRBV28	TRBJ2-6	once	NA	TGTGCCAGCAGTAGAGAGGCTGGGGCCAACGTCCTGACTTTC	CASSREAGANVLTF
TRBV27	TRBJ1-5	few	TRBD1	TGTGCCAGCAAGCGACAGGGAGGTCAGCCCCAGCATTTT	CASKRQGGQPQHF
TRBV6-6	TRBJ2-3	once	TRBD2	TGTGCCAGCACAAGCGGGGGGAAGGATACGCAGTATTTT	CASTSGGKDTQYF